A single sample gave rise to the 18 T cell receptor beta chains below, sequenced in a study of STAT5B mutations in CD4+ large granular lymphocyte leukemia. TCRdb keeps only in-frame clones here, not all; method: immunoSEQ multiplex PCR. Here the sample spans 20,000 to 25,000 clones, 70% being singletons. The specimen sequenced was CD4+ T cells from blood buffy coats. Receptor source: a human donor in good health.

Comments on this clone: Compared with germline, one end of the junction differs, possibly owing to a read error. The chain couples TRBV5-1 to TRBJ2-7, with 16 bases identical to TRBD2. Germline CDR1 SGHRS, CDR2 YFSETQ. The length of the CDR3 is 14 residues. The CDR3 DNA reads TGCGCCAGCAGCTTGGAGGGGACTAGCGGGAGGGCCGCCTTC. Its translation: CASSLEGTSGRAAF.

The chain is built from TRBV7-3 and TRBJ1-1; a weak D match, TRBD1 (5 bases). Per the germline V gene, CDR1 is SGHTA and CDR2 is FQGTGA. The V end lost 5 bases, the J end lost 5 bases, and 18 bases lay between the germline ends. The CDR3 runs 15 residues. Written as DNA, the CDR3 is TGTGCCAGCAGCCTGACGGGGCAGGGTGGAACTGAAGCTTTCTTT. Encoded protein: CASSLTGQGGTEAFF.

V usage is TRBV4-3 and J usage is TRBJ1-2; 12 nucleotides line up with TRBD1. V shed 3 bases, J shed 7 bases, and the junction held 15 bases outside the gene matches. The CDR3 sequence is 18 residues long. Germline CDR1 LGHNA, CDR2 YSLEER. CDR3 in amino acids: CASSQVSAGGQGARGYTF. The CDR3 region has the DNA TGCGCCAGCAGCCAGGTCTCGGCGGGGGGACAGGGGGCGCGTGGCTACACCTTC.

This chain uses TRBV5-8 with TRBJ2-7; D possibly uses TRBD1 or TRBD2 (5 bases each). V shed 5 bases and J shed 0 bases, with 15 bases lying between them. The germline CDR1 and CDR2 sequences are SGHTS and YDEGEE. This CDR3 contains 15 residues. The CDR3 DNA reads TGTGCCAGCAGTCCGACCGGGACGGCCTCCTACGAGCAGTACTTC. It encodes CASSPTGTASYEQYF.

The chain couples TRBV10-3 to TRBJ2-3; 7 nucleotides line up with TRBD2. In germline, CDR1 is ENHRY, CDR2 SYGVKD. The V segment lost 2 bases and the J segment 1 base; nucleotides outside the gene matches: 9. The CDR3 has 17 residues. In DNA, the CDR3 is TGTGCCATCAGTGAGAGGGGCGGGGGATCTGGCACAGATACGCAGTATTTT. It specifies CAISERGGGSGTDTQYF.

This clone has just a few counts. CDR3 region: CASSGTSSGSTDTQYF. CDR3 nucleotide sequence: TGCGCCAGCAGCGGGACCTCCTCAGGGTCCACAGATACGCAGTATTTT. J is TRBJ2-3 and V is TRBV5-1, with D perhaps matching TRBD1 or TRBD2 (5 bases each). Trimming cost V 4 bases and J 2 bases, with 17 bases left between them. The V gene's germline CDR1 is SGHRS and CDR2 YFSETQ. The CDR3 length is 16 residues.

This clone occurred once. This rearrangement joins TRBV19 to TRBJ2-3; 9 bases align to TRBD2. V was clipped by 6 bases and J by 2 bases; unmatched bases: 6. Looked up from germline, CDR1 is LNHDA and CDR2 is SQIVND (reference sequence). This CDR3 is 15 amino acids long. CDR3 sequence (DNA): TGTGCCAGTAGGCCTGGCGGGAGGGTCACAGATACGCAGTATTTT. Residues: CASRPGGRVTDTQYF.

The chain's CDR3 is CASSLAVEQYF. CDR3 DNA sequence: TGTGCCAGCAGCTTAGCGGTCGAGCAGTACTTC. The rearrangement uses TRBV7-2 and TRBJ2-7, with D unclear. The CDR3 contains 11 residues. Trimming cost V 0 bases and J 6 bases, with 3 bases left between them. Germline lookup yields CDR1 SGHTA and CDR2 FQGNSA.

The chain uses TRBV6-5 and TRBJ1-1, with D hard to call. This CDR3 is 11 amino acids long. V was clipped by 6 bases and J by 8 bases, with 10 bases between them. The germline V gene encodes CDR1 MNHEY and CDR2 SVGAGI. The CDR3 region has the DNA TGTGCCAGCAGCAAAGAATTCGAAGCTTTCTTT. It is translated as CASSKEFEAFF.

V usage is TRBV5-6 and J usage is TRBJ1-1; perhaps TRBD1 as D (6 bases). Germline values: CDR1 SGHDT, CDR2 YYEEEE. The ends were cut back, 4 bases at V and 1 base at J, with 14 bases in the middle. The CDR3 sequence is 15 residues long. The CDR3 region has the DNA TGTGCCAGCAGCGGGGGCAGGGCTGGGAACACTGAAGCTTTCTTT. Its protein is CASSGGRAGNTEAFF.

The rearrangement uses TRBV29-1 and TRBJ2-3, with 7 bases aligning to TRBD2. The germline V gene has CDR1 SQVTM and CDR2 ANQGSEA. V lost 0 bases to trimming and J lost 4 bases; unmatched junction nucleotides: 10. The CDR3 has 16 residues. CDR3 sequence (DNA): TGCAGCGTTGAAGAAGGCGGGAGAATGCTCCCAGATACGCAGTATTTT. Protein sequence: CSVEEGGRMLPDTQYF.

This clone occurred a few times. The V call is TRBV6-6, the J call TRBJ2-2; D is unresolved. This CDR3 is 12 amino acids long. The germline V gene has CDR1 MNHNY and CDR2 SVGAGI (reference sequence). V lost 4 bases and J lost 6, with 6 bases in between. The CDR3 DNA reads TGTGCCAGCAGTTTGTGGGCCGGGGAGCTGTTTTTT. This encodes CASSLWAGELFF.

The chain has TRBV7-9 and TRBJ2-6; 9 positions match TRBD1. The CDR3 spans 19 residues. V lost 5 bases, J lost 2 bases, and 13 bases stayed unmatched. Germline-derived CDR1 and CDR2 are SEHNR and FQNEAQ (reference sequence). The CDR3 sequence is CASSVASGTGLTGANVLTF. The CDR3 DNA is TGTGCCAGCAGCGTCGCCTCCGGGACAGGGTTAACTGGGGCCAACGTCCTGACTTTC. Full variable domain (missing parts from reference TRBV7-9 and TRBJ2-6): DTGVSQNPRHKITKRGQNVTFRCDPISEHNRLYWYRQTLGQGPEFLTYFQNEAQLEKSRLLSDRFSAERPKGSFSTLEIQRTEQGDSAMYLCASSVASGTGLTGANVLTFGAGSRLTVL.

This chain connects TRBV7-8 to TRBJ2-7; 8 bases align to TRBD1. V lost 4 bases and J lost 2; bases outside the gene matches: 7. This CDR3 contains 15 residues. From germline, CDR1 is SGHVS and CDR2 FQNEAQ. CDR3 in amino acids: CASSSTDRVAYEQYF. The CDR3 DNA follows: TGTGCCAGCAGCTCTACGGACAGGGTTGCCTACGAGCAGTACTTC. The complete variable domain, with remaining parts taken from reference TRBV7-8 and TRBJ2-7, reads GAGVSQSPRYKVAKRGQDVALRCDPISGHVSLFWYQQALGQGPEFLTYFQNEAQLDKSGLPSDRFFAERPEGSVSTLKIQRTQQEDSAVYLCASSSTDRVAYEQYFGPGTRLTVT.

CDR3 region: CASSRTEDTGELFF. The CDR3 DNA reads TGTGCCAGCAGCAGGACAGAAGACACCGGGGAGCTGTTTTTT. The rearrangement uses TRBV4-2 and TRBJ2-2, with D perhaps matching TRBD1 (6 bases). Trimming shortened V by 5 bases and J by 3 bases, and 10 bases separated the two germline ends. The CDR3 totals 14 residues. CDR1 and CDR2 (germline): LGHNA, YNFKEQ.

The genes are TRBV5-1 and TRBJ1-4; D remains ambiguous. Per the germline V gene, CDR1 is SGHRS and CDR2 is YFSETQ. Trimming removed 0 bases from V and 0 bases from J, with 6 bases in between. The CDR3 loop spans 15 amino acids. The CDR3 DNA follows: TGCGCCAGCAGCTTGGATAGTACAACTAATGAAAAACTGTTTTTT. Protein sequence: CASSLDSTTNEKLFF.

The rearrangement joins TRBV27 to TRBJ2-3; TRBD1 matches at 7 bases. The V gene end was trimmed by 5 bases and the J gene end by 6 bases; junction bases not matched to a gene: 8. Germline CDR1 and CDR2: MNHEY and SMNVEV (reference sequence). This CDR3 has 14 amino acids. This CDR3 is CASSPRSTGDTQYF. The CDR3 DNA sequence: TGTGCCAGCAGTCCCCGCTCGACAGGGGATACGCAGTATTTT.

V usage is TRBV28 and J usage is TRBJ2-7; the D gene is possibly TRBD2 (5 bases). V was shortened by 6 bases and J by 9 bases, with 15 bases between the two germline ends. The germline V gene has CDR1 MDHEN and CDR2 SYDVKM. The CDR3 covers 12 residues. CDR3 sequence reads: CASSSLRAGQYF. CDR3 DNA sequence: TGTGCCAGCAGCTCCCTCCGTGCGGGGCAGTACTTC.